The clone carrying this TCR beta chain showed up just a few times. Authors' data handling: Amplified reference gene primers provided the basis for estimating nucleated cell counts. Measured with immunoSEQ multiplex PCR; TCRdb has only the in-frame clones, and not every one. That table gives V, J and clone size, and the DNA gave D and trimming. The sample yields 35,000 or so clones, just over 85% seen once. This entry is derived from a study of blood T cell repertoires in COVID-19. As for the study in general: Italy, Spain and the United States were the sources of the convalescent and acute COVID-19 samples. From T cells, B-cell-depleted T cells, or PBMCs came the material, which was cDNA or gDNA.

The sequenced sample consisted of peripheral blood. The TCR comes from a human donor in a cohort sampled during active COVID-19.

The CDR3 spells CATSDGWGQGNYNEQFF. In DNA form, the CDR3 reads TGTGCCACCAGTGACGGATGGGGACAGGGAAACTACAATGAGCAGTTCTTC. This sequence joins TRBV24-1 and TRBJ2-1, with 9 bases aligning to TRBD1. The CDR3 consists of 17 residues. With V trimmed by 4 bases and J by 3 bases, 9 bases remained unmatched. Germline loops: CDR1 KGHDR, CDR2 SFDVKD.